A single sample is the source of the 21 T cell receptor beta chains below, sequenced in a study of human T cells and chemical hapten exposure. Indicated time point: patch test 3, about 24 weeks after DPC sensitization. The sample's treatment: therapeutic diphenylcyclopropenone sensitization with weekly scalp DPC. TCRdb passed the RACE reads through MiXCR, listing each CDR3 protein once. The profile shows about 160,000 distinct CDR3 sequences, 28% of them singletons. The input for sequencing was whole blood, taken in connection with sensitization to the hapten diphenylcyclopropenone (DPC). The receptors originated from a woman aged 18 to 35 with alopecia areata. Some clones in this sample may be carry-over from other donors' samples.

The CDR3 region is CASSVGIAGGHNEQFF. In DNA, the CDR3 is TGTGCCAGCAGCGTAGGGATAGCGGGGGGGCACAATGAGCAGTTCTTC. V and J are TRBV9 and TRBJ2-1; 11 bases match TRBD2. This CDR3 region has 16 residues. From germline, CDR1 is SGDLS and CDR2 YYNGEE. J gave up 5 bases and V 0 bases, and 4 bases lay outside the gene matches.

This clonotype occurred a few times. The chain is built from TRBV12-3 or TRBV12-4 and TRBJ2-1, with D perhaps TRBD1 (5 bases). With 3 bases removed from V and 6 bases from J, the gap between germline ends came to 12 bases. The CDR3 has 14 residues. CDR3 sequence reads: CASSLAQVGNEQFF. In DNA, the CDR3 is TGTGCCAGCAGTTTGGCACAGGTGGGCAATGAGCAGTTCTTC.

The sample holds a few counts of this clonotype. The rearrangement joins TRBV5-1 to TRBJ2-1; D uncertain. This CDR3 contains 13 residues. Germline-derived CDR1 and CDR2 are SGHRS and YFSETQ. The germline V and J ends were trimmed by 2 bases and 4 bases, with 7 bases remaining between them. The CDR3 protein is CASSFQSYNEQFF. CDR3 nucleotide sequence: TGCGCCAGCAGCTTCCAGAGTTACAATGAGCAGTTCTTC.

The chain recombines TRBV20-1 with TRBJ2-7; D gene unclear. CDR1 is DFQATT, CDR2 SNEGSKA, per germline (reference sequence). With 2 bases removed from V and 6 bases from J, the gap between germline ends came to 5 bases. The CDR3 contains 10 residues. This CDR3 is CSARLGEQYF. DNA of the CDR3: TGCAGTGCTAGACTGGGCGAGCAGTACTTC.

This clonotype was found a few times. The chain recombines TRBV29-1 with TRBJ2-6; D remains ambiguous. This CDR3 has 14 residues. V lost 3 bases and J lost 0, with 6 bases in between. The germline gives CDR1 SQVTM, CDR2 ANQGSEA. This CDR3 is CSVDSDSGANVLTF. For the CDR3, the DNA is TGCAGCGTTGATTCGGACTCTGGGGCCAACGTCCTGACTTTC. The variable domain in full, completed from reference TRBV29-1 and TRBJ2-6, reads SAVISQKPSRDICQRGTSLTIQCQVDSQVTMMFWYRQQPGQSLTLIATANQGSEATYESGFVIDKFPISRPNLTFSTLTVSNMSPEDSSIYLCSVDSDSGANVLTFGAGSRLTVL.

The genes are TRBV20-1 and TRBJ2-1, with 9 bases fitting TRBD2. V shed 4 bases and J 2 bases; nucleotides not matched to a gene: 12. Germline V gene data show CDR1 as DFQATT and CDR2 as SNEGSKA (reference sequence). The CDR3 is made up of 17 amino acids. The CDR3 spells CSANTRMREGPYNEQFF. The CDR3 nucleotides read TGCAGTGCTAATACGCGGATGCGGGAGGGCCCCTACAATGAGCAGTTCTTC.

The chain has TRBV5-1 and TRBJ2-7; D is uncertain. Germline CDR1 and CDR2: SGHRS and YFSETQ. The length of the CDR3 is 13 residues. V was clipped by 2 bases and J by 4 bases, with 10 bases between them. Here the CDR3 reads CASSFTPLYEQYF. DNA for the CDR3: TGCGCCAGCAGCTTCACCCCCCTATACGAGCAGTACTTC.

This clonotype showed up just a few times. The chain combines TRBV7-2 with TRBJ2-3, with D perhaps TRBD2 (5 bases). The germline V gene has CDR1 SGHTA and CDR2 FQGNSA. Trimming took off 5 bases at V and 3 bases at J, with 12 bases between the two ends. The length of the CDR3 is 14 residues. Written as DNA, the CDR3 is TGTGCCAGCAGCCCTGGGAGATCGACAGATACGCAGTATTTT. This sequence encodes CASSPGRSTDTQYF.

CDR3 DNA sequence: TGTGCCAGCAGCGTAGATGGGAGGGGGGGCTACTACGAGCAGTACTTC. It yields the protein CASSVDGRGGYYEQYF. The chain carries TRBV9 and TRBJ2-7, with D possibly TRBD2 on 7 matching bases. Germline CDR1 reads SGDLS; CDR2 reads YYNGEE. V dropped 0 bases and J dropped 3 bases, with 16 bases sitting between them. The CDR3 loop spans 16 amino acids.

The chain carries TRBV30 and TRBJ2-7, with 8 nucleotides matching TRBD1. The CDR3 totals 12 residues. Per germline, CDR1 GTSNPN and CDR2 SVGIG (reference sequence). CDR3 bases: TGTGCTAGCGGACAGGGAGACTACGAGCAGTACTTC. It specifies CASGQGDYEQYF.

The rearrangement uses TRBV12-3 or TRBV12-4 and TRBJ2-3; 11 bases match TRBD2. Germline trimming cut 6 bases from V and 4 bases from J; bases unmatched to any gene: 6. This CDR3 is built from 15 residues. The CDR3 loop reads CASRGSGRGADTQYF. The DNA for the CDR3 is TGTGCCAGCAGGGGTAGCGGGAGGGGAGCAGATACGCAGTATTTT.

This sequence joins TRBV10-3 and TRBJ1-3; no clear D gene. The CDR3 has 12 amino acids. Trimming took off 4 bases at V and 1 base at J, with 2 bases between the two ends. Per germline, CDR1 ENHRY and CDR2 SYGVKD. CDR3 residues: CAISVSGNTIYF. The CDR3 coding sequence is TGTGCCATCAGTGTTTCTGGAAACACCATATATTTT.

This chain connects TRBV6-2 or TRBV6-3 to TRBJ2-5; D gene unclear. Germline CDR1 MNHEY, CDR2 SVGEGT. This CDR3 region has 13 residues. The V end was cut by 8 bases, the J end by 0 bases, with 10 bases between. CDR3 residues: CASWIWYQETQYF. CDR3 DNA sequence: TGTGCCAGCTGGATTTGGTACCAAGAGACCCAGTACTTC.

V usage is TRBV2 and J usage is TRBJ1-2; D ambiguous. CDR1 is SNHLY, CDR2 FYNNEI, per germline. The V end lost 5 bases, the J end lost 8 bases, and 15 bases lay between the germline ends. The CDR3 runs to 13 residues. The DNA of the CDR3 is TGTGCCAGCAGTCGAGACCAAGCGGGAGGCTACACCTTC. Residues: CASSRDQAGGYTF.

V is TRBV29-1 and J is TRBJ2-7; 7 bases line up with TRBD1. V shed 6 bases, J shed 5 bases, and the junction held 19 bases outside the gene matches. CDR3 length: 16 residues. Germline loops: CDR1 SQVTM, CDR2 ANQGSEA. CDR3 sequence reads: CSVERPRQGMGDEQYF. The CDR3 DNA sequence: TGCAGCGTAGAAAGACCAAGACAGGGCATGGGAGACGAGCAGTACTTC.

The V gene is TRBV9, the J gene TRBJ2-3; 8 bases are shared with TRBD2. The CDR3 contains 15 residues. The J segment lost 5 bases and the V segment lost 0 bases, leaving 5 bases of the junction unmatched. Germline assignment: CDR1 SGDLS and CDR2 YYNGEE. The CDR3 here is CASSVDSGVLDTQYF. The CDR3 DNA is TGTGCCAGCAGCGTAGATAGCGGGGTCTTAGATACGCAGTATTTT.

The chain uses TRBV4-2 and TRBJ2-1; the D is unclear. Per germline, CDR1 LGHNA and CDR2 YNFKEQ. The length of the CDR3 is 17 residues. The ends were cut back, 0 bases at V and 0 bases at J, with 12 bases in the middle. CDR3 coding DNA: TGTGCCAGCAGCCAAGATGGTTCCAGCGACTCCTACAATGAGCAGTTCTTC. Protein: CASSQDGSSDSYNEQFF.

This rearrangement joins TRBV5-1 to TRBJ2-7, with 7 bases identical to TRBD1. The CDR3 has 14 residues. The V gene end was trimmed by 3 bases and the J gene end by 2 bases; junction bases not matched to a gene: 5. Germline values: CDR1 SGHRS, CDR2 YFSETQ. CDR3 bases: TGCGCCAGCAGCTCACAGGGGTTCACCTACGAGCAGTACTTC. This gives the protein CASSSQGFTYEQYF. Full variable domain (remainder filled in from reference TRBV5-1 and TRBJ2-7): KAGVTQTPRYLIKTRGQQVTLSCSPISGHRSVSWYQQTPGQGLQFLFEYFSETQRNKGNFPGRFSGRQFSNSRSEMNVSTLELGDSALYLCASSSQGFTYEQYFGPGTRLTVT.

J is TRBJ2-7 and V is TRBV27, with D perhaps TRBD2 (5 bases). Trimming stripped 4 bases from V and 1 base from J, with 8 bases between. CDR3 size: 13 residues. Per germline, CDR1 MNHEY and CDR2 SMNVEV (reference sequence). The CDR3 reads CASSSRGSYEQYF. CDR3 nucleotide sequence: TGTGCCAGCAGTTCACGAGGGTCCTACGAGCAGTACTTC.

This clonotype was counted a few times. The V call is TRBV9, the J call TRBJ1-4; the match to TRBD1 covers 7 bases. The CDR3 has 15 residues. Germline assignment: CDR1 SGDLS and CDR2 YYNGEE. With 2 bases clipped from V and 3 bases from J, the junction kept 4 bases outside the gene matches. The chain's CDR3 is CASSVGQFPNEKLFF. CDR3 coding DNA: TGTGCCAGCAGCGTGGGACAGTTCCCTAATGAAAAACTGTTTTTT.

A few counts support this clonotype. V and J are TRBV2 and TRBJ1-1; D may be TRBD1 (6 bases). From germline, CDR1 is SNHLY and CDR2 FYNNEI. With 5 bases removed from V and 6 bases from J, the gap between germline ends came to 16 bases. The CDR3 has 14 residues. This CDR3 reads CASSQEGGAAEAFF. CDR3 nucleotides: TGTGCCAGCAGTCAAGAAGGGGGGGCGGCTGAAGCTTTCTTT.